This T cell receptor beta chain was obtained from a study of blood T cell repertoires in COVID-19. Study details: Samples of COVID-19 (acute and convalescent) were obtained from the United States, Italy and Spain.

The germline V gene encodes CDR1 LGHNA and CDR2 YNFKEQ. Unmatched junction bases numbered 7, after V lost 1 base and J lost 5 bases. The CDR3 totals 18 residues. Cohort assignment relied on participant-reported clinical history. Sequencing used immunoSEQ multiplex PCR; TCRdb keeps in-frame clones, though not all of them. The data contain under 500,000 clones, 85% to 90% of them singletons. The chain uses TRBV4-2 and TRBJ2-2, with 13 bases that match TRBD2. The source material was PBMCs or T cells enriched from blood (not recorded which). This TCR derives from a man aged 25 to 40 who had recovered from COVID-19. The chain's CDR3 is CASSQGTSGRGGTGELFF. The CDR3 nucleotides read TGTGCCAGCAGCCAAGGGACTAGCGGGAGAGGGGGTACCGGGGAGCTGTTTTTT.